Presented here are 32 T cell receptor beta chains from one specimen sequenced in a study of post-analysis software for immune sequencing data. Study results and caveats: The five TRBV segments detected at higher frequency in patients than in controls included TRBV5-6, TRBV5-1 and TRBV20-1.

These receptors have no known antigen. Libraries were made from TCR beta cDNA, and they carried unique molecular identifiers. TCRdb analysed the PCR reads with MiXCR anew, one entry per CDR3 protein. The sample contains hundreds of thousands of distinct CDR3 sequences, less than 35% of which appear only once. Specimen: blood. The receptors shown here come from a girl between 5 and 17 years old with multiple sclerosis.

This clonotype was counted a few times. The chain couples TRBV15 to TRBJ2-3; D is uncertain. In germline, CDR1 is LNHNV, CDR2 YYDKDF (reference sequence). Deletions cut 0 bases from V and 0 bases from J, with 13 bases between. The CDR3 is 17 residues long. The CDR3: CATSREGPFSSTDTQYF. The CDR3 region has the DNA TGTGCCACCAGCAGAGAAGGCCCCTTTAGTAGCACAGATACGCAGTATTTT.

This clonotype was seen a handful of times. The rearrangement joins TRBV4-3 to TRBJ2-7, with TRBD2 identical over 16 bases. Losses at the gene ends were 0 bases for V and 6 bases for J; bases not matched to a gene: 5. The CDR3 has 17 amino acids. Per the germline V gene, CDR1 is LGHNA and CDR2 is YSLEER. This CDR3 is CASSQDPGTSGRGEQYF. DNA of the CDR3: TGCGCCAGCAGCCAAGATCCCGGGACTAGCGGGAGGGGCGAGCAGTACTTC.

This clonotype occurred a few times. The chain has TRBV20-1 and TRBJ1-4; 7 bases line up with TRBD1. CDR3 length equals 12 residues. The J segment lost 7 bases and the V segment lost 6 bases, leaving 5 bases of the junction unmatched. Germline CDR1 is DFQATT and CDR2 is SNEGSKA (reference sequence). The DNA for the CDR3 is TGCAGTGCGAGGGGGCGCGGTGAAAAACTGTTTTTT. It specifies CSARGRGEKLFF.

This chain connects TRBV28 to TRBJ1-2, with TRBD1 matching over 8 bases. CDR1 is MDHEN and CDR2 is SYDVKM in the germline V gene. V gave up 4 bases and J gave up 4 bases; unmatched junction bases: 5. The CDR3 contains 14 residues. In nucleotides, the CDR3 is TGTGCCAGCAGTTCTTGGACAGGGCCCTATGGCTACACCTTC. This sequence encodes CASSSWTGPYGYTF.

V usage is TRBV6-5 and J usage is TRBJ1-3; D uncertain. Germline-derived CDR1 and CDR2 are MNHEY and SVGAGI. This CDR3 spans 16 amino acids. Trimming removed 2 bases from V and 0 bases from J, with 11 bases in between. The CDR3 sequence: CASSYNGASSGNTIYF. CDR3 nucleotides: TGTGCCAGCAGTTACAACGGCGCCAGCTCTGGAAACACCATATATTTT.

Turning to this clonotype: A read error may be the cause here, since a much bigger clone is one base away. The V call is TRBV18, the J call TRBJ2-7, with 7 positions matching TRBD2. Germline loops: CDR1 KGHSH, CDR2 LQKENI. The CDR3 spans 14 residues. CDR3: CASSRGTNSYGQYF. The DNA for the CDR3 is TGTGCCAGCTCCCGTGGGACTAACTCGTACGGGCAGTACTTC.

The gene calls are TRBV20-1 and TRBJ2-7; D gene ambiguous. The V gene lost 2 bases and the J gene lost 2 bases, with 7 bases spanning the gap. The CDR3 consists of 12 residues. Germline CDR1 reads DFQATT; CDR2 reads SNEGSKA (reference sequence). The CDR3 spells CSARKQTYEQYF. The CDR3 DNA reads as TGCAGTGCTAGAAAACAGACCTACGAGCAGTACTTC.

V gene TRBV10-3 combines with J gene TRBJ2-1; 12 nucleotides agree with TRBD2. This CDR3 comprises 16 residues. Trimming cost V 0 bases and J 8 bases; bases outside gene matches: 5. Germline V gene data show CDR1 as ENHRY and CDR2 as SYGVKD. The CDR3 bases are TGTGCCATCAGTGAGTCGTCTAGCGGGGGGGTCGATGAGCAGTTCTTC. It specifies CAISESSSGGVDEQFF.

This clonotype has just a few counts. The chain carries TRBV11-2 and TRBJ1-2, with 12 bases fitting TRBD1. J was trimmed by 5 bases and V by 5 bases; bases with no gene match: 6. The germline V gene encodes CDR1 SGHAT and CDR2 FQNNGV. The CDR3 is 15 residues long. Written as DNA, the CDR3 is TGTGCCAGCAGCGCACGGGACAGGGGGCGATATGGCTACACCTTC. Protein: CASSARDRGRYGYTF.

The chain links TRBV10-3 to TRBJ2-7; the D gene could be TRBD1 or TRBD2 (7 bases each). The V gene's germline CDR1 is ENHRY and CDR2 SYGVKD. This CDR3 comprises 14 residues. The V end was cut by 0 bases, the J end by 7 bases, with 13 bases between. DNA of the CDR3: TGTGCCATCAGTGAGTCGTCCAGGGGGGGTGAGCAGTACTTC. Translated: CAISESSRGGEQYF.

This clonotype was detected a few times. The CDR3, as DNA: TGTGCCAGCAGACCGCGGGACGGAACCGAAAAACTGTTTTTT. It codes for CASRPRDGTEKLFF. The chain links TRBV12-3 or TRBV12-4 to TRBJ1-4; D perhaps matches TRBD1 (5 bases). The CDR3 contains 14 residues. V was clipped by 6 bases and J by 8 bases, with 16 bases between them.

The chain couples TRBV29-1 to TRBJ2-2; D is ambiguous. The CDR3 spans 11 residues. Germline CDR1 reads SQVTM; CDR2 reads ANQGSEA. V lost 8 bases and J 0 bases, leaving 4 bases between the germline ends. CDR3 in amino acids: CSTANTGELFF. The CDR3 DNA is TGCAGCACCGCGAACACCGGGGAGCTGTTTTTT.

V is TRBV5-1 and J is TRBJ1-5; D is undetermined. The V end lost 2 bases, the J end lost 7 bases, and 19 bases lay between the germline ends. The germline CDR1 and CDR2 sequences are SGHRS and YFSETQ. This CDR3 comprises 16 residues. Here the CDR3 reads CASSFRFVEGNQPQHF. CDR3 DNA: TGCGCCAGCAGCTTCCGGTTTGTGGAGGGTAACCAGCCCCAGCATTTT.

This chain links TRBV6-2 or TRBV6-3 with TRBJ2-1; possibly TRBD1 or TRBD2 for D (6 bases each). Germline assignment: CDR1 MNHEY and CDR2 SVGEGT. CDR3 length: 17 residues. V lost 0 bases to trimming and J lost 5 bases, with 17 bases between them. The chain's CDR3 is CASSYSGGRDADNEQFF. The CDR3 nucleotides read TGTGCCAGCAGTTACTCTGGGGGGCGGGATGCCGACAATGAGCAGTTCTTC.

This clonotype was seen once. The V and J genes are TRBV18 and TRBJ2-5; TRBD1 matches at 7 bases. The better agreement between TRBJ2-7 and the DNA end casts doubt on the J call. The germline V gene encodes CDR1 KGHSH and CDR2 LQKENI. CDR3 length: 13 amino acids. The CDR3 DNA reads TGTGCCAGCTCACCAGGACAGGACTACGAGCAGTACTTC. Translation: CASSPGQDYEQYF.

The chain carries TRBV2 and TRBJ2-1; 10 bases agree with TRBD1. The CDR3 is 13 amino acids. From germline, CDR1 is SNHLY and CDR2 FYNNEI. The J segment lost 7 bases and the V segment lost 11 bases, leaving 8 bases of the junction unmatched. CDR3 DNA: TGTGCCGGGACCCGGGACAGGGGAAATGAGCAGTTCTTC. Translated, it gives CAGTRDRGNEQFF. The full variable domain, completed using reference TRBV2 and TRBJ2-1, is EPEVTQTPSHQVTQMGQEVILRCVPISNHLYFYWYRQILGQKVEFLVSFYNNEISEKSEIFDDQFSVERPDGSNFTLKIRSTKLEDSAMYFCAGTRDRGNEQFFGPGTRLTVL.

This clonotype came up a few times. For the CDR3, the DNA is TGCGCCAGCAGCTTGGGCTGGAGGGCCCGCGAAGAGACCCAGTACTTC. The encoded protein is CASSLGWRAREETQYF. The J gene is TRBJ2-5, the V gene TRBV5-1, with D maybe TRBD2 (6 bases). Trimming pared 0 bases from V and 3 bases from J, leaving 15 bases between. The V gene's germline CDR1 is SGHRS and CDR2 YFSETQ. There are 16 residues in the CDR3.

The chain employs TRBV7-9 and TRBJ1-1; D perhaps matches TRBD1 (6 bases). Germline V gives CDR1 SEHNR, CDR2 FQNEAQ (reference sequence). V was pared by 5 bases and J by 6 bases, with 16 bases between. The CDR3 is 14 residues long. In nucleotides, the CDR3 is TGTGCCAGCAGCCTAGGGGGGGGGGTTGCTGAAGCTTTCTTT. This gives the protein CASSLGGGVAEAFF.

A few counts support this clonotype. This sequence joins TRBV13 and TRBJ2-3; D not certain. The CDR3 totals 15 residues. Germline loops: CDR1 PRHDT, CDR2 FYEKMQ (reference sequence). V shed 7 bases and J shed 1 base, with 15 bases lying between them. CDR3 coding DNA: TGTGCCAGCACCCCTGCTTACGCCGGCACAGATACGCAGTATTTT. The encoded protein is CASTPAYAGTDTQYF.

V and J are TRBV4-1 and TRBJ2-7; D gene uncertain. Germline CDR1 and CDR2: MGHRA and YSYEKL. The CDR3 extends over 12 amino acids. V dropped 3 bases and J dropped 9 bases, with 12 bases sitting between them. The CDR3 region is CASSHGPLGQYF. The CDR3 DNA follows: TGCGCCAGCAGCCATGGGCCTCTGGGGCAGTACTTC.

This clonotype was counted a single time. The chain combines TRBV4-3 with TRBJ2-3, with D possibly called TRBD1 or TRBD2 (5 bases each). Germline CDR1 and CDR2: LGHNA and YSLEER. Trimming took off 1 base at V and 2 bases at J, with 16 bases between the two ends. This CDR3 is 17 amino acids long. The CDR3 sequence: CASSQVVAPGPTDTQYF. In DNA form, the CDR3 reads TGCGCCAGCAGCCAAGTCGTGGCCCCGGGGCCCACAGATACGCAGTATTTT.

V and J are TRBV27 and TRBJ2-3, with D unclear. V lost 2 bases and J 6 bases, leaving 15 bases between the germline ends. This CDR3 comprises 15 residues. Germline CDR1 reads MNHEY; CDR2 reads SMNVEV (reference sequence). CDR3 coding DNA: TGTGCCAGCAGTTTAACCCGGCCCAAGGTCGATACGCAGTATTTT. It specifies CASSLTRPKVDTQYF.

J is TRBJ2-1 and V is TRBV2; 8 bases fit TRBD1. The V gene end was trimmed by 7 bases and the J gene end by 4 bases; junction bases not matched to a gene: 6. This CDR3 comprises 14 residues. Germline V gives CDR1 SNHLY, CDR2 FYNNEI. CDR3 region: CASTGRGPYNEQFF. The CDR3, as DNA: TGTGCCAGCACTGGCAGGGGGCCATACAATGAGCAGTTCTTC.

The V call is TRBV7-2, the J call TRBJ2-3; D might be TRBD2 (6 bases). The CDR3 is 16 residues long. Germline V gives CDR1 SGHTA, CDR2 FQGNSA. Trimming shortened V by 2 bases and J by 0 bases, and 12 bases separated the two germline ends. DNA of the CDR3: TGTGCCAGCAGCTTAAAGACTAGTCGGAGCACAGATACGCAGTATTTT. This encodes CASSLKTSRSTDTQYF.

Many counts were recorded for this clonotype. The CDR3 bases are TGCAGCGTTGAGGCTCAAGAGACCCAGTACTTC. It encodes CSVEAQETQYF. The V and J genes are TRBV29-1 and TRBJ2-5; no firm D call. This CDR3 is built from 11 residues. The V gene lost 3 bases and the J gene lost 2 bases, with 4 bases spanning the gap. Germline V gene data show CDR1 as SQVTM and CDR2 as ANQGSEA.

This chain joins TRBV6-2 or TRBV6-3 and TRBJ2-3; D is perhaps TRBD2 (5 bases). This CDR3 has 15 amino acids. V was cut by 11 bases and J by 4 bases, with 22 bases left in between. Germline values: CDR1 MNHEY, CDR2 SVGEGT. CDR3 nucleotide sequence: TGTGCCTGTTCCCGAGCCGGGATATGGGCAGATACGCAGTATTTT. Protein: CACSRAGIWADTQYF.

This clonotype has a handful of counts. The genes are TRBV3-1 and TRBJ2-5; tentative D call: TRBD2 (6 bases). V lost 6 bases to trimming and J lost 3 bases, with 20 bases between them. Per the germline V gene, CDR1 is LGHDT and CDR2 is YNNKEL (reference sequence). CDR3 length equals 16 residues. CDR3 sequence reads: CASRHRTMTRKETQYF. In DNA form, the CDR3 reads TGTGCCAGCAGACATAGGACTATGACAAGAAAAGAGACCCAGTACTTC.

This clonotype was observed a handful of times. This chain joins TRBV6-1 and TRBJ1-1, with a weak D call TRBD1 (5 bases). Germline values: CDR1 MNHNS, CDR2 SASEGT. With 4 bases removed from V and 4 bases from J, the gap between germline ends came to 13 bases. The CDR3 totals 14 residues. The CDR3 protein is CASSVQDYGTEAFF. The DNA of the CDR3 is TGTGCCAGCAGTGTACAGGATTATGGCACTGAAGCTTTCTTT.

V gene TRBV7-6 combines with J gene TRBJ2-2, with 9 bases matching TRBD2. The germline V gene has CDR1 SGHVS and CDR2 FNYEAQ. The CDR3 is 15 amino acids. Trimming at V came to 3 bases and at J to 3 bases, leaving 2 bases not matched to a gene. The CDR3 reads CASSLRLADTGELFF. The CDR3 bases are TGTGCCAGCAGCTTGAGACTAGCGGACACCGGGGAGCTGTTTTTT.

The rearrangement links TRBV7-2 to TRBJ2-7; 10 bases are a match to TRBD2. The CDR3 sequence is 17 residues long. Germline CDR1 reads SGHTA; CDR2 reads FQGNSA. The V and J ends lost 4 bases and 0 bases, in that order; junction bases with no gene match: 9. The CDR3 bases are TGTGCCAGCAGCTCTTCTAGCGGGAGCCTAAGCTCCTACGAGCAGTACTTC. Translating gives CASSSSSGSLSSYEQYF.

The sample holds a few counts of this clonotype. This chain uses TRBV20-1 with TRBJ2-1; TRBD2 is a possible D gene (6 bases). Per the germline V gene, CDR1 is DFQATT and CDR2 is SNEGSKA (reference sequence). The CDR3 length is 11 residues. The CDR3 spells CRIAAGNEQFF. In nucleotides, the CDR3 is TGCAGGATAGCGGCGGGGAATGAGCAGTTCTTC.

The rearrangement uses TRBV6-1 and TRBJ1-2; possible D gene TRBD1, 5 bases. V lost 5 bases to trimming and J lost 1 base, with 17 bases between them. Germline V gives CDR1 MNHNS, CDR2 SASEGT. This CDR3 has 16 residues. CDR3 in amino acids: CASSRYWDGLNYGYTF. The CDR3 nucleotides read TGTGCCAGCAGTCGGTATTGGGACGGCCTTAACTATGGCTACACCTTC.